This TCR beta chain is from a study of blood T cells in healthy people across ages. Regarding the study as a whole: Strong correlation was found linking TCR beta diversity to naive T cell percentage.

With regard to this clonotype: The antigen remains unidentified. Sequence at one end of the junction differs from germline and may be a read error.

With a J-beta primer mix and a sample-barcoded 5' primer, a second PCR ran about 6 to 11 cycles. All cDNA molecules were each tagged by a template-switch adaptor with 12 random nucleotides. At least 3 million CDR3-containing paired-end reads were obtained per sample. MiXCR, applied by TCRdb to the 5' RACE reads, yields one record per CDR3 protein. The table records fewer than 1,000,000 distinct CDR3 sequences, about 42% of them present only once. The CDR3 spans 13 residues. CDR1 is SGHRS, CDR2 YFSETQ, per germline. The sequence came from an elderly man in good health. Sequenced sample: blood. V and J are TRBV5-1 and TRBJ2-1, with 7 bases matching TRBD1. This CDR3 reads CTSSILRGNEQFF. The CDR3 DNA reads as TGCACCAGCAGCATACTCAGGGGGAATGAGCAGTTCTTC.